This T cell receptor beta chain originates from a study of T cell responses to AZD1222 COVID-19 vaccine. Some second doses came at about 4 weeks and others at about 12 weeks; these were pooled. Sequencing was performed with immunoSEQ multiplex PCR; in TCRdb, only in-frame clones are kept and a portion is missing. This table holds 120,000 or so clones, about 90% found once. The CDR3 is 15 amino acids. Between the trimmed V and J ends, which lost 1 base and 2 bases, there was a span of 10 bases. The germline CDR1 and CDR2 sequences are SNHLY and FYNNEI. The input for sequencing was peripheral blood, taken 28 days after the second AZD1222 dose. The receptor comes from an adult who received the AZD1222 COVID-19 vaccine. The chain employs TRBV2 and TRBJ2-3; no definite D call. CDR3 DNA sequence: TGTGCCAGCAGTGAAGTCGGCGTAGTCACAGATACGCAGTATTTT. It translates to CASSEVGVVTDTQYF.